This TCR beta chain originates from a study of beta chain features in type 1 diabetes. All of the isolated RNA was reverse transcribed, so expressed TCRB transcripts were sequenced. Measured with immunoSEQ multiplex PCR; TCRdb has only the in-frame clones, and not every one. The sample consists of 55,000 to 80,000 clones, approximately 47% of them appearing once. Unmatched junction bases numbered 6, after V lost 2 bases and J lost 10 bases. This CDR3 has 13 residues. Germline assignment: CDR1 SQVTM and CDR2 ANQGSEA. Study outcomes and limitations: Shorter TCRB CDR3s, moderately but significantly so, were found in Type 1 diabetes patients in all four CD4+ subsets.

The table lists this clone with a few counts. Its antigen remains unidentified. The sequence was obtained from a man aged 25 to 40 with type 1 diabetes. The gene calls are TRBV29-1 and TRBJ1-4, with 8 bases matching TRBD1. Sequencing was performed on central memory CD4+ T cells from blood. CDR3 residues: CSVELAGGGKLFF. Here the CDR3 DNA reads TGCAGCGTTGAATTGGCAGGGGGCGGAAAACTGTTTTTT.